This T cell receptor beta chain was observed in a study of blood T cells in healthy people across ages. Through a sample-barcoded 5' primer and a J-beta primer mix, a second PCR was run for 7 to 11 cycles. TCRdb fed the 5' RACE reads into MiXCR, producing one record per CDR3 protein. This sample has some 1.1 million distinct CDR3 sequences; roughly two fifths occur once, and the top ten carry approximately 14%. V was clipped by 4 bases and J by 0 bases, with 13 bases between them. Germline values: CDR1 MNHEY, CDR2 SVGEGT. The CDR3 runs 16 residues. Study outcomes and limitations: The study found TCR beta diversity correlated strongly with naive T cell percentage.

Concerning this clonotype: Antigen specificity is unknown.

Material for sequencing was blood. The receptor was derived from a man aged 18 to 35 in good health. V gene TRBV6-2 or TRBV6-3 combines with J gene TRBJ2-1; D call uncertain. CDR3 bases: TGTGCCAGCAGTTGCCCCTGGCCTAGCTCCTACAATGAGCAGTTCTTC. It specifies CASSCPWPSSYNEQFF.